This is a list of T cell receptor beta chains from one sample in a study of T-cell reconstitution after alpha-beta-depleted transplantation in children. MiXCR was run by TCRdb on the PCR reads, yielding one entry per CDR3 protein. This sample has 550,000 to 600,000 distinct CDR3 sequences, with 23% found just once. Sequencing was performed on PBMCs, mostly from graft donor cells, taken 360 days after TCRalphabeta/CD19-depleted stem cell transplant. The receptors shown here come from a boy younger than two who had a stem cell transplant for acute myeloid leukemia, so the T cells may come from the graft donor. Each CDR3 is given with its conserved first and last residue. The D gene is left open where the match is weak. Size is stated for part of the rows, as once, few or many counts, or as a class when the clone is expanded.

TRBJ2-2 | TRBD2 | TRBV12-3/TRBV12-4 | few | CASSLYGGDDTGELFF | TGTGCCAGCAGTTTATACGGGGGGGATGACACCGGGGAGCTGTTTTTT
TRBJ2-7 | TRBD1 | TRBV9 | many | CASSPGTGVSYEQYF | TGTGCCAGCAGCCCGGGGACAGGGGTTTCCTACGAGCAGTACTTC
TRBJ2-1 | - | TRBV9 | - | CASSVGTPSYEQFF | TGTGCCAGCAGTGTAGGTACTCCTAGCTATGAGCAGTTCTTC
TRBJ2-3 | - | TRBV7-3 | few | CASSPDRFQPDTQYF | TGTGCCAGCAGCCCTGACAGGTTCCAGCCAGATACGCAGTATTTT
TRBJ2-1 | TRBD2 | TRBV10-3 | - | CAISAGGGAVQDEQFF | TGTGCCATCAGTGCTGGCGGGGGGGCCGTGCAAGATGAGCAGTTCTTC
TRBJ2-7 | - | TRBV20-1 | many | CSATSGTEFYEQYF | TGCAGTGCCACCTCAGGGACCGAATTCTACGAGCAGTACTTC
TRBJ2-7 | - | TRBV7-9 | many | CASSPRDGAPYEQYF | TGTGCCAGCAGCCCCAGGGATGGGGCCCCCTACGAGCAGTACTTC
TRBJ2-1 | TRBD2 | TRBV5-1 | many | CASSLILAGRHNEQFF | TGCGCCAGCAGCTTGATCCTAGCGGGGAGGCACAATGAGCAGTTCTTC
TRBJ2-5 | - | TRBV4-3 | few | CASSQVSGLFQYF | TGCGCCAGCAGCCAAGTCTCTGGGCTCTTCCAGTACTTC
TRBJ2-1 | - | TRBV24-1 | - | CATSDFGGHNEQFF | TGTGCCACCAGTGATTTCGGGGGACACAATGAGCAGTTCTTC
TRBJ1-6 | - | TRBV20-1 | - | CSARDYGSSSPLHF | TGCAGTGCTAGAGATTATGGCAGCTCTTCACCCCTCCACTTT
TRBJ1-6 | - | TRBV20-1 | many | CSAINSPLHF | TGCAGTGCTATAAATTCACCCCTCCACTTT
TRBJ1-1 | TRBD1 | TRBV7-8 | few | CASSLLGDRVGTEAFF | TGTGCCAGCAGCTTATTAGGGGACAGGGTTGGAACTGAAGCTTTCTTT
TRBJ1-2 | - | TRBV7-9 | - | CASSLPRDLRYGYTF | TGTGCCAGCAGCCTGCCCCGGGACCTTCGTTATGGCTACACCTTC
TRBJ2-3 | - | TRBV12-3/TRBV12-4 | - | CASFRLQGADTQYF | TGTGCCAGCTTTCGACTGCAGGGAGCAGATACGCAGTATTTT
TRBJ2-5 | - | TRBV6-5 | - | CASSYRIGLETQYF | TGTGCCAGCAGTTACCGGATAGGGCTGGAGACCCAGTACTTC
TRBJ2-7 | - | TRBV11-2 | - | CASSLDGGTAYEQYF | TGTGCCAGCAGCTTAGATGGGGGGACTGCCTACGAGCAGTACTTC
TRBJ2-2 | - | TRBV7-9 | many | CASSLDRFRADAGELFF | TGTGCCAGCAGCTTAGACCGGTTCAGGGCGGACGCCGGGGAGCTGTTTTTT
TRBJ1-5 | - | TRBV6-5 | many | CASSYEGDQPQHF | TGTGCCAGCAGTTATGAGGGGGATCAGCCCCAGCATTTT
TRBJ2-1 | TRBD1 | TRBV24-1 | many | CATGTGQGAFYEQFF | TGTGCCACCGGAACGGGACAGGGGGCGTTCTATGAGCAGTTCTTC
TRBJ2-3 | - | TRBV7-6 | - | CASSLGPGTSTDTQYF | TGTGCCAGCAGCTTAGGGCCCGGGACTAGCACAGATACGCAGTATTTT
TRBJ2-7 | - | TRBV15 | - | CATSDSYEQYF | TGTGCCACCAGCGACTCCTACGAGCAGTACTTC
TRBJ1-5 | - | TRBV25-1 | - | CASSEGYNQPQHF | TGTGCCAGCAGTGAAGGGTACAATCAGCCCCAGCATTTT
TRBJ2-1 | - | TRBV7-6 | many | CASSSRGPTYEQFF | TGTGCCAGCAGCTCCCGAGGGCCAACCTATGAGCAGTTCTTC
TRBJ1-4 | - | TRBV29-1 | - | CSVEQGNNEKLFF | TGCAGCGTTGAACAGGGGAATAATGAAAAACTGTTTTTT
TRBJ1-4 | TRBD1 | TRBV20-1 | many | CSARGQLNEKLFF | TGCAGTGCTAGGGGACAGCTTAATGAAAAACTGTTTTTT
TRBJ1-1 | - | TRBV20-1 | - | CSARRAGMNTEAFF | TGCAGTGCTAGACGGGCAGGGATGAACACTGAAGCTTTCTTT
TRBJ2-1 | TRBD2 | TRBV20-1 | few | CSARSVLSGLAGNEQFF | TGCAGTGCTCGTAGTGTTTTGTCTGGACTAGCGGGTAATGAGCAGTTCTTC
TRBJ2-7 | TRBD1 | TRBV12-3/TRBV12-4 | - | CASSSALGTGYYEQYF | TGTGCCAGCAGCTCCGCCTTAGGGACAGGGTACTACGAGCAGTACTTC
TRBJ2-5 | TRBD2 | TRBV20-1 | - | CSAASRGGVETQYF | TGCAGTGCCGCGAGCCGGGGGGGCGTTGAGACCCAGTACTTC
TRBJ2-5 | TRBD2 | TRBV3-1 | - | CASSRPLAGQETQYF | TGTGCCAGCAGCCGCCCACTAGCGGGGCAAGAGACCCAGTACTTC
TRBJ2-3 | - | TRBV29-1 | many | CSSRGVRSYLWDTDTQYF | TGCAGCTCTAGGGGGGTGAGAAGCTACCTGTGGGACACAGATACGCAGTATTTT
TRBJ2-1 | TRBD1 | TRBV7-9 | - | CASSSDRALSYNEQFF | TGTGCCAGCAGCTCTGACAGGGCCTTGTCCTACAATGAGCAGTTCTTC
TRBJ1-1 | TRBD1 | TRBV6-1 | few | CASSPQWDSLKANTEAFF | TGTGCCAGCAGTCCCCAATGGGACAGTCTAAAAGCTAACACTGAAGCTTTCTTT
TRBJ2-4 | - | TRBV20-1 | - | CSARVPGQKNIQYF | TGCAGTGCCCGCGTTCCGGGGCAGAAAAACATTCAGTACTTC
TRBJ2-1 | - | TRBV9 | few | CASSVGGGVYNEQFF | TGTGCCAGCAGCGTAGGCGGGGGCGTCTACAATGAGCAGTTCTTC
TRBJ1-1 | - | TRBV7-2 | many | CASSLVPSAATEAFF | TGTGCCAGCAGCTTAGTTCCGAGCGCAGCAACTGAAGCTTTCTTT
TRBJ2-7 | TRBD2 | TRBV20-1 | - | CSARGRIAGEEQYF | TGCAGTGCTAGGGGTAGAATAGCGGGGGAGGAGCAGTACTTC
TRBJ2-3 | TRBD1 | TRBV6-5 | many | CASSYSGGQGIGNTQYF | TGTGCCAGCAGTTACTCAGGCGGACAGGGAATAGGAAATACGCAGTATTTT
TRBJ1-5 | - | TRBV24-1 | - | CATSDLSGNQPQHF | TGTGCCACCAGTGATTTGTCAGGGAATCAGCCCCAGCATTTT
TRBJ2-1 | - | TRBV5-6 | few | CASQVRLDINEQFF | TGTGCCAGCCAGGTTAGACTAGACATCAATGAGCAGTTCTTC
TRBJ2-1 | - | TRBV12-3/TRBV12-4 | many | CASSFKDYYNEQFF | TGTGCCAGCAGTTTCAAGGACTACTACAATGAGCAGTTCTTC
TRBJ2-1 | - | TRBV6-5 | - | CASSYSTISQNEQFF | TGTGCCAGCAGTTACTCGACTATCTCCCAGAATGAGCAGTTCTTC
TRBJ1-1 | - | TRBV29-1 | - | CSAMGQPNTEAFF | TGCAGCGCCATGGGGCAGCCGAACACTGAAGCTTTCTTT
TRBJ2-7 | - | TRBV10-3 | many | CAISEYRGEQYF | TGTGCCATCAGTGAATACAGAGGCGAGCAGTACTTC
TRBJ2-3 | - | TRBV27 | - | CASSPTSFGTDTQYF | TGTGCCAGCTCCCCGACTAGTTTCGGCACAGATACGCAGTATTTT
TRBJ2-1 | TRBD2 | TRBV11-2 | many | CASSLIGASGGAYNEQFF | TGTGCCAGCAGCCTCATAGGGGCTAGCGGGGGGGCCTACAATGAGCAGTTCTTC
TRBJ2-7 | - | TRBV21-1 | many | CASSKELGILDYEQYF | TGTGCCAGCAGCAAAGAACTGGGGATCTTAGATTACGAGCAGTACTTC
TRBJ2-1 | TRBD2 | TRBV7-2 | many | CASSLTASGGHNEQFF | TGTGCCAGCAGCTTAACCGCTAGCGGGGGCCACAATGAGCAGTTCTTC